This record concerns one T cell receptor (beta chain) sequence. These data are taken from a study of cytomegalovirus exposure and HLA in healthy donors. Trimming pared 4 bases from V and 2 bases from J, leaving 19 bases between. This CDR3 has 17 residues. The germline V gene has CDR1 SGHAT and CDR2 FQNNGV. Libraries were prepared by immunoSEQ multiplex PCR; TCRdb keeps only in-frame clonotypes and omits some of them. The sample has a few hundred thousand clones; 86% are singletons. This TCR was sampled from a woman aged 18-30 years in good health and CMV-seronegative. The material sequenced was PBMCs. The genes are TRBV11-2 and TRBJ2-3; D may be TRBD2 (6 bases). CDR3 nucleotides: TGTGCCAGCAGCTCCGTAGCGGCCCACTCATACACAGATACGCAGTATTTT. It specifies CASSSVAAHSYTDTQYF.